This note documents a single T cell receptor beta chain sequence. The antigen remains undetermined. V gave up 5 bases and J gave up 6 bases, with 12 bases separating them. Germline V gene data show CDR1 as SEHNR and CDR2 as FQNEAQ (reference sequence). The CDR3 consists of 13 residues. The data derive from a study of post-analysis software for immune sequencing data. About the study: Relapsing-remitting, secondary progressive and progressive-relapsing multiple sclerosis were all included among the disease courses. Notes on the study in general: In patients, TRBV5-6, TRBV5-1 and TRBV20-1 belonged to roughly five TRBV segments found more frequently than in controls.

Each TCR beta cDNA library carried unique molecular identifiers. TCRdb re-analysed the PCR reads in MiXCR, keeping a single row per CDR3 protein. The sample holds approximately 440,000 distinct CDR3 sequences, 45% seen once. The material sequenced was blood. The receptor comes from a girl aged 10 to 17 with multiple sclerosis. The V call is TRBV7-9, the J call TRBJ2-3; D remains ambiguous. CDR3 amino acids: CASSLVSSDTQYF. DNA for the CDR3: TGTGCCAGCAGCCTAGTGAGCTCGGATACGCAGTATTTT.